The entry below describes one TCR beta chain. Its matching antigen is unknown. This specimen comes from a study of T-cell memory formation after mild COVID-19. Overall study context: Largely, the TCR clusters proved donor specific. Study-level points and caveats: Cross-reactive memory apparently joined, as some responding clones appeared in pre-infection memory.

TCRdb itself ran the 5' RACE reads through MiXCR, one entry per CDR3 protein. The table lists around 500,000 distinct CDR3 sequences, 15% to 20% of them singletons. Trimming shortened V by 5 bases and J by 3 bases, and 11 bases separated the two germline ends. This CDR3 comprises 13 residues. Germline V gene data show CDR1 as MGHRA and CDR2 as YSYEKL. Material for sequencing was PBMCs or a T cell subset sorted from them (not recorded which). This sequence joins TRBV4-1 and TRBJ2-7; possibly TRBD1 for D (6 bases). This sequence was found in an adult woman who had mild COVID-19 (a few samples of this study predate the infection). Cell type and time point are not known. The CDR3 region is CASSYGQHYEQYF. In DNA form, the CDR3 reads TGCGCCAGCAGCTATGGACAGCACTACGAGCAGTACTTC.